Here is one TCR beta chain with its context. The data stem from a study of blood T cell repertoires in COVID-19. At the level of the study: The samples span acute and convalescent COVID-19 from the United States, Italy and Spain. Nucleic acid was either cDNA or gDNA, and it came from T cells, B-cell-depleted T cells, or PBMCs.

Residents of 24 US areas, aged roughly 18 to 89 years, made up the participants. The germline gives CDR1 LGHDT, CDR2 YNNKEL (reference sequence). Trimming cost V 4 bases and J 6 bases; bases outside gene matches: 4. This CDR3 contains 14 residues. Per the original data handling: The authors estimated nucleated cell counts from reference gene primer amplification. The data were produced by immunoSEQ multiplex PCR, yet TCRdb's version contains in-frame clones alone and is incomplete. That table furnishes V, J and clone size, whereas the DNA furnished D and trimming. Here the sample spans fewer than 300,000 clones, roughly 80% being singletons.

J is TRBJ1-4 and V is TRBV3-1 (or the pseudogene TRBV3-2); 8 nucleotides agree with TRBD1. The material sequenced was PBMCs or T cells enriched from blood (not recorded which). The sequence was obtained from a man aged 40-49 years who had been exposed to COVID-19. This chain's CDR3 is CASSRNRGDEKLFF. The CDR3 DNA sequence: TGTGCCAGCAGCCGCAACAGGGGGGATGAAAAACTGTTTTTT.